This TCR beta chain originates from a study of T-cell reconstitution after alpha-beta-depleted transplantation in children (dated by TCRdb to the mid-2010s). For the wider study: T-cell immune reconstitution after TCRalphabeta/CD19-depleted allogeneic hematopoietic cell transplantation in children was quantitatively tracked in the study by means of TCR repertoire profiling.

Broad study findings and their caveats: The frequencies of hyperexpanded clones fell over the following months, and after one year, T-cell counts and TCRbeta diversity were mostly attributed to newly produced T cells. The high TCRbeta diversity at day 60 in some patients was ascribed to recipient T cells and intrathymic progenitors that had survived conditioning. The apparently early recovery of alphabetaT-cell counts about two months after transplant reportedly depended on only several hundred rapidly expanded clones that came from non-depleted graft cells.

The library was made by PCR. Sequencing instrument: Illumina HiSeq 2500. To normalize quantification of the TCRbeta repertoire, the TCR libraries were built with molecular barcoding that relied on unique molecular identifiers. TCRdb's own reprocessing of the public reads used fastp at Q25 and MiXCR and kept productive beta chains. Every entry covers one CDR3 protein and lists the most common genes and DNA from its rows. Here the sample has some 550,000 distinct CDR3 sequences; 23% occur a single time. The biggest ten clones account for around 14% of the sample. In the case of this clonotype: Its antigen specificity is not known. No quality values exist for individual bases; no much larger clone is one base distant.

The CDR3 runs 11 residues from the cysteine to the phenylalanine. The kept DNA is CDR3 alone, 33 bases in frame from the first base. CDR1 and CDR2 are read off the germline V gene as SNHLY and FYNNEI. The junction shows trimming of 7 bases on V and 5 bases on J, and the gene matches do not reach 1 base of it. Reading the label with the study, this specimen's treatment or condition is: allogeneic hematopoietic cell transplantation with graft depleted of TCRalphabeta T cells and CD19 B cells. The children who served as transplant recipients had been given grafts of TCRalphabeta/CD19-depleted allogeneic hematopoietic cells.

This specimen consisted of PBMCs, mostly from graft donor cells, obtained 360 days after TCRalphabeta/CD19-depleted stem cell transplant. In this chain, TRBV2 is recombined with TRBJ2-7, and 8 bases in between align with TRBD1. This clonotype was sampled from a boy under two years old who had a stem cell transplant for acute myeloid leukemia, so the T cells may come from the graft donor. The CDR3 reads CASMDRDEQYF. The nucleotide sequence is TGTGCCAGCATGGACAGGGACGAGCAGTACTTC.